What follows describes a single T cell receptor (beta chain). These data belong to a study of blood T cell repertoires in COVID-19. Study-level background: Samples of COVID-19 (acute and convalescent) were obtained from the United States, Italy and Spain. Sample material is recorded as cDNA or gDNA derived from T cells, B-cell-depleted T cells, or PBMCs.

As originally analysed: Researchers report that nucleated cell counts were estimated from reference gene primer amplification. The repertoire was sequenced with immunoSEQ multiplex PCR; TCRdb's copy has only in-frame clones and lacks some. V and J calls and clone size are as listed in that table; D and trimming were resolved from the DNA. This table has 110,000 to 150,000 clones, around 83% appearing once. Sequenced: peripheral blood. This clonotype originated in a man between 60 and 70 years old with active or convalescent COVID-19.

The CDR3 spells CATSSDRTASPLHF. CDR3 sequence (DNA): TGTGCCACCAGCAGTGACAGGACCGCATCACCCCTCCACTTT. The chain links TRBV15 to TRBJ1-6; a possible D gene is TRBD1 (6 bases). The V end lost 3 bases, the J end lost 10 bases, and 13 bases lay between the germline ends. The germline gives CDR1 LNHNV, CDR2 YYDKDF (reference sequence). This CDR3 comprises 14 residues.